The 4 T cell receptor beta chains below all came from one sample that was sequenced in a study of blood T cell repertoires in COVID-19. Measured with immunoSEQ multiplex PCR; TCRdb has only the in-frame clones, and not every one. The table has fewer than 120,000 clones, 76% seen once; the top ten hold around 3.5%. The sequenced sample consisted of peripheral blood. The receptors were gathered from an elderly woman with acute or convalescent COVID-19.

The chain joins TRBV7-2 to TRBJ2-1; 9 bases fit TRBD2. Germline V lookup: CDR1 SGHTA, CDR2 FQGNSA. The CDR3 length is 12 residues. Unmatched junction bases numbered 8, after V lost 5 bases and J lost 15 bases. For the CDR3, the DNA is TGTGCCAGCAGCCTCGTAGCGGGAGTTCTGTTCTTC. This encodes CASSLVAGVLFF.

The chain carries TRBV6-5 and TRBJ1-1; 7 bases are a match to TRBD1. The germline V gene encodes CDR1 MNHEY and CDR2 SVGAGI. J was trimmed by 5 bases and V by 7 bases; bases with no gene match: 10. This CDR3 comprises 14 residues. Here the CDR3 DNA reads TGTGCCAGCACCGTACAGGGGTTTGGGACTGAAGCTTTCTTT. Translation: CASTVQGFGTEAFF.

This chain joins TRBV10-3 and TRBJ1-1; 7 bases are shared with TRBD1. CDR3 length equals 15 residues. Germline trimming cut 3 bases from V and 4 bases from J; bases unmatched to any gene: 8. Germline lookup yields CDR1 ENHRY and CDR2 SYGVKD. CDR3 DNA sequence: TGTGCCATCAGTGATGCCAGACAGGGAAGCACTGAAGCTTTCTTT. The encoded protein is CAISDARQGSTEAFF.

The chain links TRBV9 to TRBJ1-3; D is ambiguous. The germline gives CDR1 SGDLS, CDR2 YYNGEE. Trimming removed 4 bases at V and 0 bases at J, with 11 bases between. This CDR3 contains 15 residues. The CDR3 reads CASSLSGSSGNTIYF. CDR3 DNA: TGTGCCAGCAGCCTTTCCGGGTCCTCTGGAAACACCATATATTTT.